The T cell receptor beta chain described here comes from a study of blood T cell repertoires in COVID-19. Germline V CDR1 and CDR2: MNHNS, SASEGT. The CDR3 has 14 amino acids. Trimming cost V 1 base and J 4 bases, with 11 bases left between them. Profiled with immunoSEQ multiplex PCR; TCRdb holds only in-frame clones, not every one. The sample includes over 130,000 clones, roughly 80% seen only once; the top ten take about 15%. Sequenced input: peripheral blood. The chain carries TRBV6-1 and TRBJ2-7, with D possibly matching TRBD1 (5 bases). The clonotype originates from a man between 45 and 60 years old with acute or convalescent COVID-19. CDR3 residues: CASSEVQGSYEQYV. CDR3 DNA sequence: TGTGCCAGCAGTGAAGTGCAGGGCTCGTACGAGCAGTACGTC.